These 13 T cell receptor beta chains came from one sample sequenced in a study of T cell responses to AZD1222 COVID-19 vaccine. Assay used: immunoSEQ multiplex PCR; TCRdb lists only in-frame clones, some missing. The sample carries 180,000 or so clones, around 90% recorded once. The specimen comprised peripheral blood, sampled 28 days after the second AZD1222 dose. The receptors here all came from an adult who received the AZD1222 COVID-19 vaccine.

The chain employs TRBV5-8 and TRBJ1-3; D unclear. Trimming pared 0 bases from V and 2 bases from J, leaving 6 bases between. This CDR3 has 14 residues. The germline V gene encodes CDR1 SGHTS and CDR2 YDEGEE. The DNA of the CDR3 is TGTGCCAGCAGCTTGGTACAGACTGGAAACACCATATATTTT. This codes for CASSLVQTGNTIYF.

V gene TRBV9 combines with J gene TRBJ2-1; D tentatively reads TRBD1 or TRBD2 (6 bases each). Germline-derived CDR1 and CDR2 are SGDLS and YYNGEE. V was pared by 3 bases and J by 2 bases, with 15 bases between. The CDR3 totals 16 residues. The CDR3 sequence is CASSAPLGGTYNEQFF. The DNA of the CDR3 is TGTGCCAGCAGCGCCCCCCTGGGGGGCACCTACAATGAGCAGTTCTTC.

The chain links TRBV5-1 to TRBJ1-3, with D unresolved. The CDR3 totals 14 residues. CDR1 is SGHRS, CDR2 YFSETQ, per germline. V was pared by 2 bases and J by 4 bases, with 10 bases between. CDR3: CASSFGEDGNTIYF. The CDR3 DNA sequence: TGCGCCAGCAGCTTCGGGGAGGACGGAAACACCATATATTTT.

The chain combines TRBV30 with TRBJ1-2; 9 nucleotides line up with TRBD1. Germline V CDR1 and CDR2: GTSNPN, SVGIG (reference sequence). The length of the CDR3 is 16 residues. J was trimmed by 1 base and V by 3 bases; bases with no gene match: 9. The CDR3 bases are TGTGCCTGGAGGCAGAGATCGGGACAGGGTAACTATGGCTACACCTTC. Protein product: CAWRQRSGQGNYGYTF.

The V call is TRBV6-4, the J call TRBJ1-6, with D possibly matching TRBD1 (6 bases). The germline gives CDR1 MRHNA, CDR2 SNTAGT. The CDR3 covers 15 residues. V was cut by 6 bases and J by 7 bases, with 16 bases left in between. DNA for the CDR3: TGTGCCAGCAGCCTGGGGGGCGGAGGGAATTCACCCCTCCACTTT. Its translation: CASSLGGGGNSPLHF.

This chain links TRBV18 with TRBJ2-7, with D uncertain. CDR3 length: 15 amino acids. Germline V CDR1 and CDR2: KGHSH, LQKENI. The V end lost 2 bases, the J end lost 1 base, and 12 bases lay between the germline ends. The CDR3 protein is CASSPYTRQSYEQYF. The CDR3 DNA reads TGTGCCAGCTCACCATACACCCGACAATCCTACGAGCAGTACTTC.

The chain recombines TRBV5-5 with TRBJ1-2, with 7 positions matching TRBD1. Germline CDR1 reads SGHKS; CDR2 reads YYEKEE (reference sequence). This CDR3 region has 13 residues. The trim removed 0 bases at V and 7 bases at J, leaving 3 bases unmatched. The CDR3 region is CASSLGQGGGYTF. As DNA, the CDR3 is TGTGCCAGCAGCTTGGGCCAGGGGGGTGGCTACACCTTC. The entire variable domain, with the rest obtained from reference TRBV5-5 and TRBJ1-2, is as follows: DAGVTQSPTHLIKTRGQQVTLRCSPISGHKSVSWYQQVLGQGPQFIFQYYEKEERGRGNFPDRFSARQFPNYSSELNVNALLLGDSALYLCASSLGQGGGYTFGSGTRLTVV.

The V gene is TRBV5-6, the J gene TRBJ2-7; TRBD2 matches 8 bases. The V segment lost 4 bases and the J segment 2 bases; nucleotides outside the gene matches: 5. From germline, CDR1 is SGHDT and CDR2 YYEEEE. There are 14 residues in the CDR3. CDR3 DNA: TGTGCCAGCAGCCTCGGGGGGGACCCCTACGAGCAGTACTTC. Its protein product is CASSLGGDPYEQYF. The whole variable domain, filled in from reference TRBV5-6 and TRBJ2-7, reads DAGVTQSPTHLIKTRGQQVTLRCSPKSGHDTVSWYQQALGQGPQFIFQYYEEEERQRGNFPDRFSGHQFPNYSSELNVNALLLGDSALYLCASSLGGDPYEQYFGPGTRLTVT.

This clone appeared once. The gene calls are TRBV18 and TRBJ1-1, with D perhaps matching TRBD1 (6 bases). Germline CDR1 and CDR2: KGHSH and LQKENI. The CDR3 covers 17 residues. Trimming removed 3 bases at V and 4 bases at J, with 21 bases between. The CDR3 reads CASSPSTGTARGTEAFF. In nucleotides, the CDR3 is TGTGCCAGCTCACCTTCGACAGGCACGGCACGGGGCACTGAAGCTTTCTTT.

The chain employs TRBV6-1 and TRBJ1-1, with unresolved D. This CDR3 is 13 amino acids long. Germline V lookup: CDR1 MNHNS, CDR2 SASEGT. V lost 1 base, J lost 5 bases, and 8 bases lay in between. The CDR3 here is CASSEVRRTEAFF. The CDR3 DNA is TGTGCCAGCAGTGAAGTTCGTCGGACTGAAGCTTTCTTT.

This rearrangement joins TRBV28 to TRBJ1-2; a weak D match, TRBD1 (5 bases). The V gene lost 2 bases and the J gene lost 4 bases, with 14 bases spanning the gap. The CDR3 is 15 residues long. Germline V lookup: CDR1 MDHEN, CDR2 SYDVKM. CDR3 in amino acids: CASSLTLKGLYGYTF. The CDR3 DNA reads as TGTGCCAGCAGTTTAACTCTAAAGGGACTCTATGGCTACACCTTC.

The chain has TRBV9 and TRBJ2-1, with a possible D match to TRBD1 (7 bases). Germline lookup yields CDR1 SGDLS and CDR2 YYNGEE. CDR3 length: 17 amino acids. V was pared by 1 base and J by 5 bases, with 19 bases between. CDR3 region: CASSVTPGGPTHNEQFF. CDR3 sequence (DNA): TGTGCCAGCAGCGTAACCCCAGGGGGGCCCACACACAATGAGCAGTTCTTC.

The chain carries TRBV11-3 and TRBJ1-5; D is undetermined. Trimming stripped 2 bases from V and 0 bases from J, with 14 bases between. The CDR3 loop spans 17 amino acids. Germline lookup yields CDR1 SGHNT and CDR2 YENEEA. As DNA, the CDR3 is TGTGCCAGCAGCTTAATTCGACACTTTTATAGCAATCAGCCCCAGCATTTT. This codes for CASSLIRHFYSNQPQHF.